The T cell receptor (beta chain) under discussion was sequenced for a study of glioma-infiltrating T cells after dendritic cell vaccination. Clones were read by immunoSEQ multiplex PCR, and TCRdb kept only the in-frame ones, dropping some. The sample lists roughly 68,000 clones, roughly 80% occurring once. The trim removed 4 bases at V and 3 bases at J, leaving 3 bases unmatched. The CDR3 runs 13 residues. Per the germline V gene, CDR1 is SGHKS and CDR2 is YYEKEE (reference sequence). The chain links TRBV5-5 to TRBJ1-2; the match to TRBD1 covers 7 bases. This sample comprised blood, obtained before dendritic cell vaccination. This receptor was taken from a human donor with glioblastoma. The CDR3: CASSPTGDYGYTF. Here the CDR3 DNA reads TGTGCCAGCAGCCCAACAGGGGACTATGGCTACACCTTC.